This record covers a single TCR beta chain. Its antigen is not known. Each CDR3 protein gets one entry after TCRdb re-called the RT-PCR reads with MiXCR. The data show 560,000 or so distinct CDR3 sequences, around 8% seen once. The data originate from a study of response to subunit inactivated influenza vaccine. Points from the study as a whole: The study's authors posited that every seasonal influenza vaccination enlists few new T cells.

CDR3 length: 15 amino acids. V lost 6 bases and J lost 0, with 14 bases in between. Per the germline V gene, CDR1 is MNHNS and CDR2 is SASEGT. This TCR was recovered from a man between 50 and 75 years old who received an inactivated influenza vaccine. The rearrangement joins TRBV6-1 to TRBJ1-2; no clear D. Sequences were derived from PBMCs from blood, sampled 23 months after vaccination. The CDR3 sequence: CASSNPSSANYGYTF. The DNA for the CDR3 is TGTGCCAGCAGCAACCCTAGCTCTGCTAACTATGGCTACACCTTC.